Listed below are T cell receptor beta chains from one sample, sequenced in a study of beta chain features in type 1 diabetes. TCRdb keeps only in-frame clones here, not all; method: immunoSEQ multiplex PCR. The data contain approximately 280,000 clones, over 14% of them seen just once; the ten biggest clones take up 0.015% to 0.017%. Sequencing was performed on naive CD4+ T cells from blood. The receptors were gathered from a man aged 18 to 29 with type 1 diabetes. CDR3s include the opening cysteine and the closing phenylalanine or tryptophan. The D gene is left open where the match is weak. Clone size, where shown, is once, few, many, or a class for clones that have expanded.

abundance	d_gene	v_gene	j_gene	CDR3aa	CDR3nt
few	.	TRBV18	TRBJ2-5	CASSPKGETQYF	TGTGCCAGCTCACCAAAGGGGGAGACCCAGTACTTC
few	TRBD2	TRBV4-3	TRBJ2-3	CASSQDIPLAGATDTQYF	TGCGCCAGCAGCCAAGATATCCCCCTAGCGGGGGCCACAGATACGCAGTATTTT
few	TRBD1	TRBV18	TRBJ2-5	CASSRGQGSETQYF	TGTGCCAGCTCACGTGGACAGGGGTCAGAGACCCAGTACTTC
once	.	TRBV28	TRBJ1-1	CASSQTGTEAFF	TGTGCCAGCAGCCAAACGGGAACTGAAGCTTTCTTT
.	TRBD2	TRBV27	TRBJ2-1	CASSPTSRRQFF	TGTGCCAGCAGTCCGACTAGCCGTAGGCAGTTCTTC
.	TRBD1	TRBV28	TRBJ2-5	CASLNENYRGQTQYF	TGTGCCAGCCTCAACGAAAACTACAGGGGGCAGACCCAGTACTTC
few	.	TRBV7-9	TRBJ1-1	CASSSQGTTEAFF	TGTGCCAGCAGCTCCCAGGGGACCACTGAAGCTTTCTTT
.	TRBD1	TRBV27	TRBJ2-3	CASSQGAPDTQYF	TGTGCCAGCAGTCAGGGGGCGCCGGATACGCAGTATTTT
.	TRBD2	TRBV29-1	TRBJ2-1	CSVDGIAGGPIYNEQFF	TGCAGCGTTGACGGGATAGCGGGAGGCCCAATCTACAATGAGCAGTTCTTC
.	.	TRBV6-1	TRBJ2-7	CASRAHRPGFYEQYF	TGTGCCAGCAGGGCTCATAGACCAGGGTTCTACGAGCAGTACTTC
few	TRBD1	TRBV4-3	TRBJ1-6	CASSQGTGVRSPLHF	TGCGCCAGCAGCCAAGGAACAGGGGTACGGTCACCCCTCCACTTT
few	TRBD1	TRBV29-1	TRBJ1-1	CSVEVRYSRGRTEAFF	TGCAGCGTTGAAGTAAGGTATTCCAGGGGGAGGACTGAAGCTTTCTTT
few	TRBD1	TRBV5-1	TRBJ2-7	CASSRRTGGDYSEQYF	TGCGCCAGCAGTCGCCGGACAGGGGGTGATTATTCCGAGCAGTACTTC
.	TRBD1	TRBV28	TRBJ1-5	CASITGQGAGQPQHF	TGTGCCAGCATTACGGGACAGGGGGCTGGTCAGCCCCAGCATTTT
.	TRBD1	TRBV2	TRBJ2-7	CASRRTGTEQYF	TGTGCCAGCAGGCGGACAGGAACCGAGCAGTACTTC
few	.	TRBV30	TRBJ2-7	CAWAGSYEQYF	TGTGCCTGGGCGGGAAGCTACGAGCAGTACTTC
.	TRBD1	TRBV9	TRBJ2-1	CASSVALGTVLWGNEQFF	TGTGCCAGCAGCGTAGCCCTTGGGACAGTCCTCTGGGGCAATGAGCAGTTCTTC
few	.	TRBV5-1	TRBJ1-6	CASSLLEGSGNSPLHF	TGCGCCAGCAGCTTGTTAGAGGGCAGCGGGAATTCACCCCTCCACTTT
.	TRBD1	TRBV5-1	TRBJ1-2	CASSMSDRFDGYTF	TGCGCCAGCAGCATGTCGGACAGGTTTGATGGCTACACCTTC
.	TRBD2	TRBV5-4	TRBJ2-1	CASSLGRGGSYNEQFF	TGTGCCAGCAGCTTGGGGCGGGGGGGCTCCTACAATGAGCAGTTCTTC
.	TRBD1	TRBV5-1	TRBJ2-2	CASKTGTGELFF	TGCGCCAGCAAGACAGGGACCGGGGAGCTGTTTTTT
few	.	TRBV15	TRBJ2-4	CATSSPRDSWGDLAKNIQYF	TGTGCCACCAGCTCCCCCCGGGACAGTTGGGGGGATCTAGCCAAAAACATTCAGTACTTC
.	.	TRBV10-2	TRBJ2-7	CASSDPWGIFPYEQYF	TGCGCCAGCAGTGACCCATGGGGCATATTCCCTTACGAGCAGTACTTC
.	.	TRBV7-2	TRBJ2-7	CASSLGGRISYEQYF	TGTGCCAGCAGCCTGGGGGGGCGGATCTCCTACGAGCAGTACTTC
once	.	TRBV7-9	TRBJ2-1	CASSLVGRGEQFF	TGTGCCAGCAGCTTAGTCGGACGGGGGGAGCAGTTCTTC
.	TRBD2	TRBV7-2	TRBJ2-7	CASSPRASGGAIYEQYF	TGTGCCAGCAGCCCCCGGGCTAGCGGGGGGGCGATCTACGAGCAGTACTTC
few	.	TRBV2	TRBJ2-1	CASSLTGFNEQFF	TGTGCCAGCAGTCTGACAGGATTCAATGAGCAGTTCTTC
.	.	TRBV6-5	TRBJ1-2	CASSYAGGNGYTF	TGTGCCAGCAGTTACGCTGGGGGCAATGGCTACACCTTC
.	TRBD1	TRBV5-1	TRBJ1-1	CASSIGTVNTEAFF	TGCGCCAGCAGCATCGGGACAGTGAACACTGAAGCTTTCTTT
.	.	TRBV4-1	TRBJ1-2	CASSQATGNLYGYTF	TGCGCCAGCAGCCAAGCCACAGGGAATCTATATGGCTACACCTTC
few	.	TRBV29-1	TRBJ2-3	CSVVWRGRSTDTQYF	TGCAGCGTTGTCTGGCGGGGAAGAAGCACAGATACGCAGTATTTT
.	.	TRBV10-1	TRBJ2-5	CASSAAQETQYF	TGCGCCAGCAGTGCAGCGCAAGAGACCCAGTACTTC
.	.	TRBV4-3	TRBJ2-7	CASSQLGLGGHEQYF	TGCGCCAGCAGCCAGTTGGGGTTGGGGGGGCACGAGCAGTACTTC
few	TRBD2	TRBV28	TRBJ2-3	CASRITSGRTDTQYF	TGTGCCAGCAGGATTACTAGCGGGAGGACAGATACGCAGTATTTT
.	TRBD1	TRBV29-1	TRBJ2-7	CSVEAYPGTGKANAIYEQYF	TGCAGCGTTGAAGCCTACCCCGGGACAGGGAAAGCTAACGCCATCTACGAGCAGTACTTC
.	.	TRBV4-1	TRBJ2-5	CASSQALPQETQYF	TGCGCCAGCAGCCAAGCACTCCCTCAAGAGACCCAGTACTTC
few	TRBD1	TRBV11-2	TRBJ2-1	CASSLRDRNNEQFF	TGTGCCAGCAGCTTACGGGACAGAAACAATGAGCAGTTCTTC
.	TRBD2	TRBV2	TRBJ2-3	CASSERAGVYTQYF	TGTGCCAGCAGTGAGCGAGCGGGGGTTTATACGCAGTATTTT
few	.	TRBV5-1	TRBJ2-2	CASSLAPGTGELFF	TGCGCCAGCAGCTTGGCCCCGGGTACCGGGGAGCTGTTTTTT
few	TRBD2	TRBV4-2	TRBJ2-3	CASSQEGGEADTQYF	TGTGCCAGCAGCCAAGAGGGAGGGGAGGCAGATACGCAGTATTTT
.	TRBD2	TRBV11-2	TRBJ2-3	CASRYSSGRGDTQYF	TGTGCCAGCAGGTACTCTAGCGGGAGAGGAGATACGCAGTATTTT
.	.	TRBV28	TRBJ1-5	CASSLFGGGNQPQHF	TGTGCCAGCAGTTTATTTGGAGGGGGCAATCAGCCCCAGCATTTT
.	.	TRBV7-2	TRBJ2-7	CASSLVPLVAAGVGDEQYF	TGTGCCAGCAGCTTAGTTCCCTTAGTGGCGGCAGGGGTGGGGGACGAGCAGTACTTC
.	.	TRBV29-1	TRBJ1-5	CSVPPTGEEEPQHF	TGCAGCGTCCCCCCCACCGGGGAGGAGGAGCCCCAGCATTTT
.	TRBD1	TRBV4-2	TRBJ2-2	CASSHTGTGLSTGELFF	TGTGCCAGCAGCCATACCGGGACAGGGTTAAGCACCGGGGAGCTGTTTTTT
.	.	TRBV11-2	TRBJ2-3	CASSEGVPDTQYF	TGTGCCAGCAGCGAAGGAGTCCCGGATACGCAGTATTTT
few	TRBD1	TRBV5-1	TRBJ2-1	CASSFRDRGDEQFF	TGCGCCAGCAGCTTTAGGGACAGGGGGGATGAGCAGTTCTTC